The T cell receptor (beta chain) under discussion was sequenced for a study of blood T cell repertoires in COVID-19. Study information: The United States, Italy and Spain supplied acute and convalescent COVID-19 samples. The analysed material was cDNA or gDNA that came from T cells, B-cell-depleted T cells, or PBMCs.

This CDR3 contains 13 residues. Germline CDR1 SGHRS, CDR2 YFSETQ. The V segment lost 1 base and the J segment 7 bases; nucleotides outside the gene matches: 0. Generated by immunoSEQ multiplex PCR, the TCRdb table keeps only in-frame clones and is missing some. Of approximately 170,000 clones detected, roughly 80% appear once; the ten largest clones hold roughly 3.2%. Enrollees, about 18 to 89 years old, lived in 25 or so US areas. Cohort allocation depended upon clinical history that participants reported. The source is a woman between 25 and 40 years old who had recovered from COVID-19. J is TRBJ1-4 and V is TRBV5-1, with 8 bases lining up with TRBD1. Material: PBMCs or T cells enriched from blood (not recorded which). This chain's CDR3 is CASSLQGAEKLFF. The CDR3 DNA reads TGCGCCAGCAGCTTGCAGGGGGCTGAAAAACTGTTTTTT.